These 30 T cell receptor beta chains share one sample of origin, sequenced in a study of blood T cell repertoires in COVID-19. Profiled with immunoSEQ multiplex PCR; TCRdb holds only in-frame clones, not every one. Of approximately 190,000 clones listed, 80% to 90% are singletons. Sequencing was carried out using peripheral blood. These receptors came from a woman aged 70 to 79 with active or convalescent COVID-19.

The CDR3 spells CASSISLASYEQYF. As DNA, the CDR3 is TGTGCCAGTAGTATTTCCCTAGCTTCCTACGAGCAGTACTTC. The rearrangement joins TRBV19 to TRBJ2-7, with a possible D match to TRBD2 (5 bases). Germline V gene lookup returns CDR1 LNHDA and CDR2 SQIVND (reference sequence). The CDR3 totals 14 residues. V was clipped by 3 bases and J by 1 base, with 10 bases between them.

This clone was found a few times. V gene TRBV27 combines with J gene TRBJ1-1, with 9 bases fitting TRBD1. The CDR3 is 16 amino acids. Germline loops: CDR1 MNHEY, CDR2 SMNVEV (reference sequence). Trimming took 5 bases from V and 0 from J; bases not matched to a gene: 7. CDR3 amino acids: CASSPLGDRVNTEAFF. Here the CDR3 DNA reads TGTGCCAGCAGTCCATTAGGGGACAGGGTGAACACTGAAGCTTTCTTT.

The chain couples TRBV19 to TRBJ1-4; TRBD1 aligns across 7 bases. The CDR3 extends over 16 amino acids. Trimming at V came to 6 bases and at J to 5 bases, leaving 12 bases not matched to a gene. CDR1 is LNHDA and CDR2 is SQIVND in the germline V gene (reference sequence). The CDR3 protein is CASSPNGQVQNEKLFF. Written as DNA, the CDR3 is TGTGCCAGTAGCCCGAACGGACAGGTTCAAAATGAAAAACTGTTTTTT.

The chain has TRBV28 and TRBJ1-1; tentative D call: TRBD1 (6 bases). The CDR3 is 14 residues long. V lost 7 bases to trimming and J lost 1 base, with 13 bases between them. Germline lookup yields CDR1 MDHEN and CDR2 SYDVKM. CDR3 residues: CASKRGHQNTEAFF. The CDR3 nucleotides read TGTGCCAGCAAAAGGGGACATCAGAACACTGAAGCTTTCTTT.

This clone showed up just once. The V call is TRBV6-6, the J call TRBJ2-7, with D possibly TRBD1 on 6 matching bases. The CDR3 length is 15 residues. The V gene lost 6 bases and the J gene lost 8 bases, with 23 bases spanning the gap. Looked up from germline, CDR1 is MNHNY and CDR2 is SVGAGI (reference sequence). The CDR3 DNA follows: TGTGCCAGCAGCCAATACTCCGGACAGTTAGAGCAGCAGTACTTC. Its protein is CASSQYSGQLEQQYF.

The chain links TRBV28 to TRBJ2-1; TRBD2 matches at 8 bases. Germline CDR1 reads MDHEN; CDR2 reads SYDVKM. The V and J ends lost 4 bases and 4 bases, in that order; junction bases with no gene match: 15. CDR3 size: 18 residues. CDR3 sequence reads: CASSSRSGGGGIYNEQFF. CDR3 DNA sequence: TGTGCCAGCAGTTCCCGATCCGGGGGGGGCGGGATATACAATGAGCAGTTCTTC.

This chain joins TRBV5-1 and TRBJ1-2; maybe TRBD1 (5 bases). Trimming took off 5 bases at V and 4 bases at J, with 12 bases between the two ends. CDR3 length equals 13 residues. CDR1 is SGHRS and CDR2 is YFSETQ in the germline V gene. CDR3 protein: CASSQDSTYGYTF. The CDR3 nucleotides are TGCGCCAGCAGTCAAGACAGCACCTATGGCTACACCTTC.

The chain couples TRBV18 to TRBJ2-7; 11 bases align to TRBD2. CDR3 length equals 16 residues. The V gene end was trimmed by 2 bases and the J gene end by 6 bases; junction bases not matched to a gene: 9. Germline loops: CDR1 KGHSH, CDR2 LQKENI. CDR3 region: CASSPASGRPHREQYF. CDR3 coding DNA: TGTGCCAGCTCACCAGCTAGCGGGAGGCCCCATCGCGAGCAGTACTTC.

This clone was recorded at least ten times. V is TRBV7-3 and J is TRBJ2-6, with 7 bases identical to TRBD2. Germline CDR1 reads SGHTA; CDR2 reads FQGTGA. This CDR3 is built from 20 residues. Trimming took 1 base from V and 0 from J; bases not matched to a gene: 12. The CDR3 reads CASSLIGGLGAASGANVLTF. CDR3 DNA sequence: TGTGCCAGCAGCTTAATCGGGGGGTTAGGGGCCGCCTCTGGGGCCAACGTCCTGACTTTC.

This clone was observed a single time. The chain uses TRBV9 and TRBJ2-1; 10 bases fit TRBD2. The CDR3 spans 16 residues. CDR1 is SGDLS, CDR2 YYNGEE, per germline. V gave up 6 bases and J gave up 6 bases; unmatched junction bases: 12. The CDR3 DNA reads as TGTGCCAGCAAGTCTAGCGGGAGCGAGTTGGCCAATGAGCAGTTCTTC. This translates into CASKSSGSELANEQFF.

Only one count was recorded for this clone. The chain has TRBV19 and TRBJ2-7, with TRBD1 identical over 8 bases. V lost 1 base to trimming and J lost 5 bases; unmatched junction nucleotides: 7. The germline gives CDR1 LNHDA, CDR2 SQIVND (reference sequence). The length of the CDR3 is 15 residues. The CDR3 region is CASSIGRGQVDEQYF. In DNA, the CDR3 is TGTGCCAGTAGTATAGGGCGGGGACAGGTTGACGAGCAGTACTTC. The whole variable domain, filled in from reference TRBV19 and TRBJ2-7, reads DGGITQSPKYLFRKEGQNVTLSCEQNLNHDAMYWYRQDPGQGLRLIYYSQIVNDFQKGDIAEGYSVSREKKESFPLTVTSAQKNPTAFYLCASSIGRGQVDEQYFGPGTRLTVT.

This clone showed up just once. The chain joins TRBV5-6 to TRBJ1-1; maybe TRBD1 (5 bases). Trimming left V 2 bases short and J 0 bases short, with 11 bases between. Germline V gene data show CDR1 as SGHDT and CDR2 as YYEEEE. The CDR3 has 15 residues. DNA of the CDR3: TGTGCCAGCAGCTTTGACAGAAACATGAACACTGAAGCTTTCTTT. It is translated as CASSFDRNMNTEAFF.

This chain joins TRBV6-2 or TRBV6-3 and TRBJ2-2; the match to TRBD1 covers 10 bases. CDR3 length: 17 residues. Germline values: CDR1 MNHEY, CDR2 SVGEGT. V lost 6 bases and J lost 2; bases outside the gene matches: 9. The CDR3, as DNA: TGTGCCAGCAGCCAAGACAGGGGGCGCGTTAACACCGGGGAGCTGTTTTTT. This translates into CASSQDRGRVNTGELFF.

The rearrangement joins TRBV5-6 to TRBJ1-6, with 8 bases fitting TRBD1. The CDR3 totals 15 residues. Per the germline V gene, CDR1 is SGHDT and CDR2 is YYEEEE. V gave up 3 bases and J gave up 7 bases; unmatched junction bases: 6. The CDR3 here is CASSSLDRDNSPLHF. The CDR3 coding sequence is TGTGCCAGCAGCTCCCTGGACAGGGACAATTCACCCCTCCACTTT.

The V call is TRBV19, the J call TRBJ1-5, with TRBD1 matching 7 bases. The germline V gene has CDR1 LNHDA and CDR2 SQIVND (reference sequence). The length of the CDR3 is 14 residues. The ends lost 7 bases at V and 3 bases at J; junction bases unmatched: 6. CDR3 in amino acids: CASNSGQHNQPQHF. The CDR3 DNA reads TGTGCCAGTAACTCGGGACAGCACAATCAGCCCCAGCATTTT.

The rearrangement links TRBV18 to TRBJ2-1, with TRBD2 as a possible D gene (5 bases). Germline CDR1 KGHSH, CDR2 LQKENI. V lost 2 bases to trimming and J lost 1 base, with 15 bases between them. This CDR3 region has 17 residues. CDR3 sequence (DNA): TGTGCCAGCTCACCAACGACCGTAGCGACTTCCTACAATGAGCAGTTCTTC. It translates to CASSPTTVATSYNEQFF.

The V and J genes are TRBV11-2 and TRBJ2-2, with a weak D call TRBD2 (6 bases). This CDR3 has 16 amino acids. With 5 bases removed from V and 1 base from J, the gap between germline ends came to 14 bases. CDR1 and CDR2 (germline): SGHAT, FQNNGV. The chain's CDR3 is CASSPTLGGNTGELFF. The CDR3 bases are TGTGCCAGCAGCCCCACGCTGGGGGGGAACACCGGGGAGCTGTTTTTT.

V and J are TRBV28 and TRBJ1-2, with unresolved D. CDR3 length: 12 amino acids. The V end was cut by 11 bases, the J end by 6 bases, with 16 bases between. The germline CDR1 and CDR2 sequences are MDHEN and SYDVKM. The CDR3 region is CALKTGKDGYTF. The CDR3 DNA reads as TGTGCCTTAAAGACGGGTAAGGATGGCTACACCTTC.

The gene calls are TRBV27 and TRBJ2-1; D is possibly TRBD1 (5 bases). Germline CDR1 reads MNHEY; CDR2 reads SMNVEV (reference sequence). V lost 6 bases to trimming and J lost 0 bases, with 15 bases between them. The CDR3 totals 16 residues. The CDR3 nucleotides are TGTGCCAGCAGAGACAGTCCCGTGTCCTCCTACAATGAGCAGTTCTTC. Its translation: CASRDSPVSSYNEQFF.

This sequence joins TRBV6-5 and TRBJ1-1; the D is unclear. CDR1 and CDR2 from the germline V gene are MNHEY and SVGAGI. With 7 bases removed from V and 2 bases from J, the gap between germline ends came to 11 bases. The CDR3 totals 13 residues. DNA for the CDR3: TGTGCCAGCAAGCAGGATCTAAACACTGAAGCTTTCTTT. Translating gives CASKQDLNTEAFF.

The gene calls are TRBV5-1 and TRBJ2-3; D perhaps matches TRBD1 (5 bases). V was clipped by 2 bases and J by 0 bases, with 10 bases between them. The germline V gene has CDR1 SGHRS and CDR2 YFSETQ. This CDR3 is built from 15 residues. The chain's CDR3 is CASSFYGASTDTQYF. CDR3 nucleotide sequence: TGCGCCAGCAGCTTTTATGGGGCGAGCACAGATACGCAGTATTTT.

V gene TRBV6-2 or TRBV6-3 combines with J gene TRBJ1-1; D is unresolved. The V end was cut by 2 bases, the J end by 5 bases, with 9 bases between. Germline V CDR1 and CDR2: MNHEY, SVGEGT. The CDR3 spans 13 residues. Written as DNA, the CDR3 is TGTGCCAGCAGTTACCGGGGTAAAACTGAAGCTTTCTTT. It codes for CASSYRGKTEAFF.

The chain has TRBV19 and TRBJ2-1; 7 positions match TRBD1. V gave up 6 bases and J gave up 0 bases; unmatched junction bases: 8. The germline V gene has CDR1 LNHDA and CDR2 SQIVND (reference sequence). The CDR3 covers 16 residues. CDR3 bases: TGTGCCAGTAGCAAAAAACAGGGGAGCTCCTACAATGAGCAGTTCTTC. This translates into CASSKKQGSSYNEQFF. The full variable domain, with the rest looked up from reference TRBV19 and TRBJ2-1, is DGGITQSPKYLFRKEGQNVTLSCEQNLNHDAMYWYRQDPGQGLRLIYYSQIVNDFQKGDIAEGYSVSREKKESFPLTVTSAQKNPTAFYLCASSKKQGSSYNEQFFGPGTRLTVL.

The rearrangement links TRBV4-1 to TRBJ1-3, with 9 bases lining up with TRBD1. Per germline, CDR1 MGHRA and CDR2 YSYEKL. This CDR3 is 18 amino acids long. With V trimmed by 1 base and J by 2 bases, 9 bases remained unmatched. CDR3 amino acids: CASSQGYVQGAAGNTIYF. DNA of the CDR3: TGCGCCAGCAGCCAAGGTTACGTACAGGGGGCCGCTGGAAACACCATATATTTT.

The chain uses TRBV3-1 (or the pseudogene TRBV3-2) and TRBJ1-2, with 11 positions matching TRBD1. V was pared by 0 bases and J by 7 bases, with 7 bases of the junction left unmatched. This CDR3 spans 16 amino acids. Germline CDR1 is LGHDT and CDR2 is YNNKEL (reference sequence). The CDR3 bases are TGTGCCAGCAGCCAAGATACCCGGACAGGGGGCGGTGGCTACACCTTC. Translated, it gives CASSQDTRTGGGGYTF.

The chain carries TRBV4-1 and TRBJ2-1, with 12 bases lining up with TRBD2. The CDR3 runs to 17 residues. Germline trimming cut 4 bases from V and 1 base from J; bases unmatched to any gene: 5. Germline loops: CDR1 MGHRA, CDR2 YSYEKL. The CDR3 DNA reads TGCGCCAGCAGCCGAGGACTAGCGGGATCATCCTACAATGAGCAGTTCTTC. Translated, it gives CASSRGLAGSSYNEQFF.

The table lists this clone with a few counts. CDR3 sequence: CASSQEVLAGQFF. The DNA for the CDR3 is TGTGCCAGCAGCCAAGAGGTTCTAGCGGGGCAGTTCTTC. The chain carries TRBV3-1 (or the pseudogene TRBV3-2) and TRBJ2-1; 8 nucleotides line up with TRBD2. The V segment lost 0 bases and the J segment 12 bases; nucleotides outside the gene matches: 4. The CDR3 has 13 residues. Germline loops: CDR1 LGHDT, CDR2 YNNKEL (reference sequence).

The genes are TRBV19 and TRBJ1-2, with a tentative D call TRBD1 (5 bases). The CDR3 totals 12 residues. Germline V lookup: CDR1 LNHDA, CDR2 SQIVND (reference sequence). Trimming removed 6 bases at V and 4 bases at J, with 9 bases between. CDR3 amino acids: CASRAGSYGYTF. The CDR3 DNA is TGTGCCAGTAGGGCAGGGTCCTATGGCTACACCTTC.

This chain joins TRBV7-7 and TRBJ1-1; D is unresolved. The ends were cut back, 0 bases at V and 1 base at J, with 15 bases in the middle. This CDR3 has 17 amino acids. CDR1 and CDR2 (germline): SSHAT, FNYEAQ (reference sequence). The CDR3 DNA follows: TGTGCCAGCAGCTTAGCCCACCCGCAAAGTAGGAACACTGAAGCTTTCTTT. This encodes CASSLAHPQSRNTEAFF.

The genes are TRBV5-5 and TRBJ2-7; TRBD2 agrees at 10 bases. The CDR3 length is 15 residues. The germline CDR1 and CDR2 sequences are SGHKS and YYEKEE (reference sequence). V was pared by 0 bases and J by 3 bases, with 3 bases of the junction left unmatched. CDR3 bases: TGTGCCAGCAGCTTGGCACTAGCGGGAATCTACGAGCAGTACTTC. Protein product: CASSLALAGIYEQYF.